The present T cell receptor (beta chain) was sequenced within a study of blood T cell repertoires in COVID-19. The wider study: From the United States, Italy and Spain came samples of acute and convalescent COVID-19. T cells, B-cell-depleted T cells, or PBMCs supplied cDNA or gDNA.

This CDR3 comprises 18 residues. Original analysis: Nucleated cell number was recorded as an estimate derived from reference gene primer amplification. Here immunoSEQ multiplex PCR was the method, and the copy in TCRdb shows in-frame clones only, minus some. The V and J calls and clone size were taken over from that table, and D and trimming were inferred from the DNA. The data show under 150,000 clones, approximately 84% seen once. The chain uses TRBV21-1 and TRBJ1-3; the table's D call, TRBD1, was not checked against the DNA. TRBV21-1 is annotated as a pseudogene. The TCR sequence derives from a woman aged 45-65 years who had recovered from COVID-19. Sequenced: peripheral blood. DNA of the CDR3: TGTGCCAGCAGCAATTTAATCTTCCAGGGGGCGCCTGGAAACACCATATATTTT. Translation: CASSNLIFQGAPGNTIYF.